This T cell receptor (beta chain) is drawn from a study of somatic mutations in cytotoxic T cells in rheumatoid arthritis. Study summary: No treatment had yet been given when patient blood (approximately 29 ml EDTA) was drawn, right after diagnosis.

Whole-study findings and limits: Per patient, the largest CD8+ clone was found to exceed 20% of CD8+ cells in about an eighth of the roughly 60 cases. Among patients with rheumatoid arthritis, but not healthy controls, CD8+ clonality increased with age.

The junction had 2 bases not matched to a gene; V was cut back by 4 bases and J by 1 base. Per the germline V gene, CDR1 is LGHNA and CDR2 is YNFKEQ. CDR3 length: 15 amino acids. Authors' processing steps: The authors rarely found patient CD8+ clones larger than 1% matching published virus-specific TCRB sequences. Profiled with immunoSEQ multiplex PCR; TCRdb holds only in-frame clones, not every one. The V and J calls and clone size were taken over from that table, and D and trimming were inferred from the DNA. The sample yields about 15,000 clones, about nine tenths seen once. On this clone itself: Antigen specificity is unknown.

The sequence came from a man in his 70s with rheumatoid arthritis. The chain uses TRBV4-2 and TRBJ2-3; 10 bases are shared with TRBD2. Sequences were obtained from CD4+ T cells sorted from blood. The DNA for the CDR3 is TGTGCCAGCAGCCCGGGGACTAGCGGCACAGATACGCAGTATTTT. Translation: CASSPGTSGTDTQYF.